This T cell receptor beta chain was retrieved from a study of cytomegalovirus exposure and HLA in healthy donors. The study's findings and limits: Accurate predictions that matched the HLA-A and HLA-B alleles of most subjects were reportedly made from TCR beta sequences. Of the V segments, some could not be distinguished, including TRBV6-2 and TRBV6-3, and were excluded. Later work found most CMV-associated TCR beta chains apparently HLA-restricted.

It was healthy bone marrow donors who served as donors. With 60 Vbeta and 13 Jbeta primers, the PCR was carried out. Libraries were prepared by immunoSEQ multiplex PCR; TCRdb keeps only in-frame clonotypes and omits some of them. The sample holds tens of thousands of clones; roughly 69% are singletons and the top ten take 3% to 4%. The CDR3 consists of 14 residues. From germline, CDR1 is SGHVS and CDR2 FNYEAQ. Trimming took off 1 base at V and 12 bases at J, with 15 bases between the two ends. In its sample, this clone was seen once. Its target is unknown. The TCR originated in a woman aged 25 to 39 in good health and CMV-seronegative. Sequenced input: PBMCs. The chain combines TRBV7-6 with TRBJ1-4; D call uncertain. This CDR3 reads CASSLGPTGKELFF. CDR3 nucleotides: TGTGCCAGCAGCTTAGGTCCGACGGGTAAAGAACTGTTTTTT.